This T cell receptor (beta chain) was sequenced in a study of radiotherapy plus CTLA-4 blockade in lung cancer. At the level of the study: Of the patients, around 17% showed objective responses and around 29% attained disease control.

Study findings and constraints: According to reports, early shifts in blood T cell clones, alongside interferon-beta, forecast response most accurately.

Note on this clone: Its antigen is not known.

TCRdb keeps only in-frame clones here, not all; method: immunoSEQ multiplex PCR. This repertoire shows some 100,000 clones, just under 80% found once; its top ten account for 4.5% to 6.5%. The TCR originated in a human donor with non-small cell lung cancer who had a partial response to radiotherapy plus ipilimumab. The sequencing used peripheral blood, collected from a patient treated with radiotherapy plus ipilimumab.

The CDR3 sequence: CASSVVLAGGPLFF. The CDR3 DNA reads TGTGCCAGCAGCGTAGTGCTAGCGGGAGGGCCCCTGTTCTTC. V is TRBV9 and J is TRBJ2-1; 12 nucleotides align to TRBD2. The CDR3 runs to 14 residues. Per the germline V gene, CDR1 is SGDLS and CDR2 is YYNGEE. V was pared by 0 bases and J by 15 bases, with 7 bases of the junction left unmatched.